This T cell receptor beta chain is from a study of T cells after yellow fever vaccination. Study-wide results and limits: Post-booster reappearance was seen for most primary-vaccination clones (around 96% CD4, roughly 88% CD8).

Germline V gives CDR1 SGHTA, CDR2 FQGNSA. After removal of 5 bases from V and 4 bases from J, the junction contained 7 bases not matched to a gene. The CDR3 has 15 residues. TCRdb itself ran the 5' RACE reads through MiXCR, one entry per CDR3 protein. The sample includes about 75,000 distinct CDR3 sequences, roughly 7% seen only once; the top ten take approximately 29%. This clonotype came up many times. Its target is unknown. This sample comprised CD8+ T cells sorted from PBMCs, obtained 10 to 11 days after the first yellow fever vaccination. This sequence originates from a man between 18 and 35 years old who received the YFV17D yellow fever vaccine. This sequence joins TRBV7-2 and TRBJ2-1, with TRBD2 matching 8 bases. The CDR3: CASSPVASGYNEQFF. The CDR3 DNA reads as TGTGCCAGCAGCCCAGTGGCTAGCGGGTACAATGAGCAGTTCTTC.